The 3 T cell receptor beta chains presented below share a single source sample, sequenced in a study of shared clonotypes between healthy human individuals. Produced via immunoSEQ multiplex PCR; TCRdb's table is partial and in-frame only. The sample includes roughly 2 million clones, over 85% of them seen just once. CD45RO-negative, CCR7-selected cells formed the naive CD8 fraction, which excluded terminally differentiated effector memory CD45RA+ cells. The specimen was naive CD8+ T cells sorted from blood. These TCRs come from a young man in good health.

To note about this clone: This same CDR3 is encoded by further DNA sequences in the sample. The chain carries TRBV5-1 and TRBJ2-7; 9 bases are a match to TRBD1. This CDR3 region has 15 residues. Per germline, CDR1 SGHRS and CDR2 YFSETQ. V shed 4 bases, J shed 1 base, and the junction held 6 bases outside the gene matches. CDR3 sequence reads: CASSQGQGLSYEQYF. Here the CDR3 DNA reads TGCGCCAGCAGCCAAGGACAGGGGCTTTCCTACGAGCAGTACTTC. Full variable domain (missing parts from reference TRBV5-1 and TRBJ2-7): KAGVTQTPRYLIKTRGQQVTLSCSPISGHRSVSWYQQTPGQGLQFLFEYFSETQRNKGNFPGRFSGRQFSNSRSEMNVSTLELGDSALYLCASSQGQGLSYEQYFGPGTRLTVT.

In DNA form, the CDR3 reads TGTGCCAGCAGCTTAGCGCACGGGCCCCACGAGCAGTACTTC. This encodes CASSLAHGPHEQYF. The chain links TRBV7-6 to TRBJ2-7; D gene uncertain. Germline CDR1 SGHVS, CDR2 FNYEAQ. The CDR3 covers 14 residues. V lost 0 bases to trimming and J lost 5 bases, with 11 bases between them.

The gene calls are TRBV7-8 and TRBJ2-1, with D unresolved. CDR3 length: 12 amino acids. Germline CDR1 and CDR2: SGHVS and FQNEAQ. V shed 1 base and J shed 8 bases, with 6 bases lying between them. The CDR3 DNA is TGTGCCAGCAGCTTAGTTGCGGATGAGCAGTTCTTC. This sequence encodes CASSLVADEQFF. The full variable domain, rest sourced from reference TRBV7-8 and TRBJ2-1, is GAGVSQSPRYKVAKRGQDVALRCDPISGHVSLFWYQQALGQGPEFLTYFQNEAQLDKSGLPSDRFFAERPEGSVSTLKIQRTQQEDSAVYLCASSLVADEQFFGPGTRLTVL.